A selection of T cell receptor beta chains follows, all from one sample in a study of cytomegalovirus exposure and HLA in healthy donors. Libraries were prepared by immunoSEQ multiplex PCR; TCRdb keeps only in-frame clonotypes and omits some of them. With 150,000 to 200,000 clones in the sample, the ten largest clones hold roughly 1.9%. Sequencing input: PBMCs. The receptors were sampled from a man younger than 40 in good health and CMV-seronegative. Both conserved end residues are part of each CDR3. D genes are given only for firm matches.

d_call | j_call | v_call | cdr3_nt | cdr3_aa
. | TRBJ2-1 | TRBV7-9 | TGTGCCAGCAGCTTGCGGAATGAGCAGTTCTTC | CASSLRNEQFF
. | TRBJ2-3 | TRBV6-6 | TGTGCCAGCAGTGGTCGGGGAACCCCGCCAGATACGCAGTATTTT | CASSGRGTPPDTQYF
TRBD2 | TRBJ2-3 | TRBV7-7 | TGTGCCAGCAGCTGGGGAGCGGGAGGGACAGATACGCAGTATTTT | CASSWGAGGTDTQYF
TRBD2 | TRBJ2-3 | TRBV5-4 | TGTGCCAGCAGCTCTCGACTAGCGGGAGGGCGAACAGATACGCAGTATTTT | CASSSRLAGGRTDTQYF
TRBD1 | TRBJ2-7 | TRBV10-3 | TGTGCCATCAGCGGACAGGGGTCCTACGAGCAGTACTTC | CAISGQGSYEQYF
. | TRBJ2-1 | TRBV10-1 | TGCGCCAGCAGTGACACGGGAGACAATGAGCAGTTCTTC | CASSDTGDNEQFF
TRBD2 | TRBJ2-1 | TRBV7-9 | TGTGCCAGCAGCTTATTCCTAGCGGTCTACAATGAGCAGTTCTTC | CASSLFLAVYNEQFF
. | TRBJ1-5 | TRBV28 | TGTGCCAGCAGTTTAGGAGGAGGAAAGGATTCCGAGCCCCAGCATTTT | CASSLGGGKDSEPQHF
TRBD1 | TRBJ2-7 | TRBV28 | TGTGCCAGCAGCCGACAGGGGGCTAAATCCTCGATGCAGTACTTC | CASSRQGAKSSMQYF
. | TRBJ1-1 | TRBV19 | TGTGCCAGTAGTATCCGGCCGGCGGTTGAAGCTTTCTTT | CASSIRPAVEAFF